The 6 T cell receptor beta chains given below trace back to one sample, sequenced in a study of beta chain features in type 1 diabetes. Every isolated RNA sample was fully reverse transcribed, so sequencing captured expressed TCRB transcripts. Method: immunoSEQ multiplex PCR; TCRdb's copy keeps in-frame clones and lacks some. The data contain 810,000 or so clones, about a sixth of them singletons. The specimen was naive CD4+ T cells from blood. These receptors all come from a young woman in good health.

The genes are TRBV5-1 and TRBJ2-7; maybe TRBD1 (5 bases). The CDR3 has 13 residues. The V and J ends lost 3 bases and 2 bases respectively, with 9 bases between them. Germline values: CDR1 SGHRS, CDR2 YFSETQ. CDR3 sequence reads: CASSSTATYEQYF. The CDR3 nucleotides are TGCGCCAGCAGCTCGACAGCAACCTACGAGCAGTACTTC.

This clone was seen a handful of times. The CDR3 spells CASSLLLSGRFDEQFF. The DNA for the CDR3 is TGTGCCAGCAGCTTACTTTTGAGCGGGAGGTTCGATGAGCAGTTCTTC. The chain couples TRBV7-9 to TRBJ2-1, with 9 bases aligning to TRBD2. Germline CDR1 SEHNR, CDR2 FQNEAQ (reference sequence). The CDR3 is made up of 16 amino acids. Germline trimming cut 2 bases from V and 8 bases from J; bases unmatched to any gene: 10.

This sequence joins TRBV15 and TRBJ2-4, with D possibly TRBD2 on 6 matching bases. CDR3 size: 15 residues. Trimming left V 3 bases short and J 2 bases short, with 11 bases between. In germline, CDR1 is LNHNV, CDR2 YYDKDF (reference sequence). DNA for the CDR3: TGTGCCACCAGCAGCGGGGGATTGACCAAAAACATTCAGTACTTC. Residues: CATSSGGLTKNIQYF.

A single count supports this clone. The chain joins TRBV6-6 to TRBJ2-7; possible D gene TRBD2, 5 bases. The CDR3 spans 12 residues. Trimming shortened V by 8 bases and J by 0 bases, and 8 bases separated the two germline ends. Germline V lookup: CDR1 MNHNY, CDR2 SVGAGI (reference sequence). The DNA of the CDR3 is TGTGCCAGCGGACTCCTCTCCTACGAGCAGTACTTC. The encoded protein is CASGLLSYEQYF.

This chain uses TRBV15 with TRBJ2-1, with 9 bases matching TRBD1. The junction had 17 bases not matched to a gene; V was cut back by 8 bases and J by 12 bases. The CDR3 spans 15 residues. CDR1 and CDR2 from the germline V gene are LNHNV and YYDKDF (reference sequence). CDR3 in DNA: TGTGCCACCCAACCATCGGGACAGGGACCCGGAGGGCAGTTCTTC. Translation gives CATQPSGQGPGGQFF.

This clone showed up just a few times. V usage is TRBV10-3 and J usage is TRBJ2-3; 12 bases fit TRBD2. CDR1 ENHRY and CDR2 SYGVKD come from the germline V gene. The CDR3 runs 14 residues. V lost 6 bases and J lost 5; bases outside the gene matches: 3. CDR3 coding DNA: TGTGCCATCAGGGAGACTAGCGGGGGAGATACGCAGTATTTT. Translated, it gives CAIRETSGGDTQYF.